The 25 T cell receptor beta chains reported below all come from one sample, sequenced in a study of Graves' ophthalmopathy and Graves' hyperthyroidism. Investigators amplified TCR beta CDR3 regions from RNA transcripts. RT-PCR in the first round used HTBI primers; a second-round multiplex PCR followed. One entry per CDR3 protein, called by TCRdb with MiXCR from the multiplex PCR reads. The table shows around 1,200,000 distinct CDR3 sequences, with 35% to 40% occurring only once. The sample taken for sequencing was peripheral blood or thyroid tissue (not recorded which). These receptors all come from an adult man with Graves' hyperthyroidism.

This clonotype was detected ten times or more. In DNA form, the CDR3 reads TGTGCCAGCAGCTTAGGGCACGTCCAAGAGACCCAGTACTTC. Protein: CASSLGHVQETQYF. V and J are TRBV7-2 and TRBJ2-5; D gene uncertain. The CDR3 runs to 14 residues. Trimming pared 1 base from V and 1 base from J, leaving 7 bases between. Germline values: CDR1 SGHTA, CDR2 FQGNSA.

This clonotype was recorded many times. The V call is TRBV20-1, the J call TRBJ2-7, with 8 bases matching TRBD1. CDR1 and CDR2 (germline): DFQATT, SNEGSKA (reference sequence). The ends lost 1 base at V and 5 bases at J; junction bases unmatched: 7. This CDR3 has 14 amino acids. CDR3 nucleotide sequence: TGCAGTGCTAGAGGTCGCAGGGGGCGGGACGAGCAGTACTTC. Translated, it gives CSARGRRGRDEQYF.

The J gene is TRBJ2-7, the V gene TRBV29-1; 8 nucleotides match TRBD2. CDR1 and CDR2 from the germline V gene are SQVTM and ANQGSEA. V lost 8 bases and J lost 7; bases outside the gene matches: 22. The length of the CDR3 is 16 residues. The DNA for the CDR3 is TGCAGCACCCGCGGGAGGTGGCGGGGGCGGTACAATGAGCAGTACTTC. Encoded protein: CSTRGRWRGRYNEQYF.

This clonotype appeared many times. The rearrangement links TRBV7-8 to TRBJ1-1; 11 bases map to TRBD1. The CDR3 spans 17 residues. J was trimmed by 3 bases and V by 2 bases; bases with no gene match: 8. CDR1 SGHVS and CDR2 FQNEAQ come from the germline V gene. The CDR3 protein is CASSLWSDRGPYTEAFF. CDR3 bases: TGTGCCAGCAGCTTATGGTCGGACAGGGGGCCCTACACTGAAGCTTTCTTT.

The rearrangement uses TRBV25-1 and TRBJ2-7, with D possibly being TRBD2 (6 bases). The CDR3 contains 16 residues. Trimming pared 5 bases from V and 0 bases from J, leaving 17 bases between. From germline, CDR1 is MGHDK and CDR2 SYGVNS. The CDR3 DNA reads TGTGCCAGCAGTTACTCGAGAGGCGGGGCCTCCTACGAGCAGTACTTC. Translation gives CASSYSRGGASYEQYF.

This clonotype was detected once. A much bigger clone sits one base away, suggesting this may be a read error. The V call is TRBV10-3, the J call TRBJ2-5; TRBD2 might be the D (6 bases). The V end lost 5 bases, the J end lost 6 bases, and 13 bases lay between the germline ends. Per the germline V gene, CDR1 is ENHRY and CDR2 is SYGVKD. This CDR3 region has 13 residues. This CDR3 reads CAISYVGGKTQYF. The CDR3 DNA reads TGTGCCATCAGTTACGTGGGAGGAAAGACCCAGTACTTC.

This clonotype was observed a few times. The chain is built from TRBV3-1 and TRBJ1-2, with 8 bases fitting TRBD1. In germline, CDR1 is LGHDT, CDR2 YNNKEL (reference sequence). Trimming cost V 1 base and J 3 bases; bases outside gene matches: 4. The CDR3 consists of 15 residues. CDR3 amino acids: CASSQVSGGYYGYTF. The CDR3 DNA follows: TGTGCCAGCAGCCAAGTGTCAGGGGGCTACTATGGCTACACCTTC. The full variable domain, completed using reference TRBV3-1 and TRBJ1-2, is DTAVSQTPKYLVTQMGNDKSIKCEQNLGHDTMYWYKQDSKKFLKIMFSYNNKELIINETVPNRFSPKSPDKAHLNLHINSLELGDSAVYFCASSQVSGGYYGYTFGSGTRLTVV.

The V and J genes are TRBV6-1 and TRBJ1-2; D uncertain. Germline V gene lookup returns CDR1 MNHNS and CDR2 SASEGT. This CDR3 is 11 amino acids long. Trimming left V 2 bases short and J 8 bases short, with 6 bases between. CDR3 loop: CASSELWGYTF. The CDR3 bases are TGTGCCAGCAGTGAACTATGGGGCTACACCTTC.

The chain links TRBV7-9 to TRBJ2-7; 8 bases match TRBD1. Germline trimming cut 1 base from V and 2 bases from J; bases unmatched to any gene: 10. CDR1 is SEHNR and CDR2 is FQNEAQ in the germline V gene (reference sequence). The CDR3 is made up of 17 amino acids. The CDR3 DNA follows: TGTGCCAGCAGCTTAGACCTAGGACAGGGTGGGACCTACGAGCAGTACTTC. It codes for CASSLDLGQGGTYEQYF.

CDR3 in amino acids: CASSPQNRETQYF. Written as DNA, the CDR3 is TGTGCCAGCTCACCTCAAAATAGGGAGACCCAGTACTTC. The rearrangement links TRBV18 to TRBJ2-5; D unresolved. Trimming pared 3 bases from V and 5 bases from J, leaving 10 bases between. CDR1 is KGHSH, CDR2 LQKENI, per germline. This CDR3 contains 13 residues.

This clonotype appeared many times. This rearrangement joins TRBV29-1 to TRBJ1-1; D might be TRBD1 (5 bases). Germline V gene lookup returns CDR1 SQVTM and CDR2 ANQGSEA. The V end was cut by 6 bases, the J end by 5 bases, with 13 bases between. The CDR3 length is 12 residues. The CDR3 reads CSVAGGGTEAFF. CDR3 DNA sequence: TGCAGCGTAGCCGGGGGGGGAACTGAAGCTTTCTTT. The full variable domain, completed using reference TRBV29-1 and TRBJ1-1, is SAVISQKPSRDICQRGTSLTIQCQVDSQVTMMFWYRQQPGQSLTLIATANQGSEATYESGFVIDKFPISRPNLTFSTLTVSNMSPEDSSIYLCSVAGGGTEAFFGQGTRLTVV.

The rearrangement links TRBV12-3 or TRBV12-4 to TRBJ1-1; a weak D match, TRBD1 (5 bases). The CDR3 has 12 residues. V gave up 7 bases and J gave up 12 bases, with 18 bases separating them. The CDR3 nucleotides read TGTGCCAGCACTCCGAACACCGGGGGTACTTTCTTT. Protein product: CASTPNTGGTFF.

Turning to this clonotype: This could be a read error, since a much larger clone is one nucleotide away. The gene calls are TRBV11-2 and TRBJ2-5; D is perhaps TRBD2 (5 bases). This CDR3 has 14 residues. Germline V gives CDR1 SGHAT, CDR2 FQNNGV. The CDR3 loop reads CASSLVYSGETQSF. Written as DNA, the CDR3 is TGTGCCAGCAGCTTAGTCTATTCCGGGGAGACCCAGTCCTTC.

The V call is TRBV7-8, the J call TRBJ1-1, with D uncertain. V was trimmed by 5 bases and J by 7 bases, leaving 11 bases between them. Germline CDR1 and CDR2: SGHVS and FQNEAQ. This CDR3 spans 12 amino acids. This CDR3 reads CASSPRPNEAFF. The CDR3 coding sequence is TGTGCCAGCAGCCCCAGACCCAATGAAGCTTTCTTT.

This clonotype appeared many times. The CDR3 sequence is CASSRPGYEQYF. DNA for the CDR3: TGTGCCAGCAGCCGCCCCGGGTACGAGCAGTACTTC. V and J are TRBV7-2 and TRBJ2-7; no definite D call. This CDR3 region has 12 residues. The germline V gene encodes CDR1 SGHTA and CDR2 FQGNSA. V was clipped by 5 bases and J by 4 bases, with 9 bases between them.

This clonotype was observed a single time. The rearrangement links TRBV2 to TRBJ1-6; 7 bases map to TRBD1. The V and J ends lost 4 bases and 6 bases, in that order; junction bases with no gene match: 12. The CDR3 runs to 17 residues. In germline, CDR1 is SNHLY, CDR2 FYNNEI. The DNA for the CDR3 is TGTGCCAGCAGTGCTAGAGAGACAGGGCTTTTTAATTCACCCCTCCACTTT. It encodes CASSARETGLFNSPLHF. The complete variable domain, with remaining parts taken from reference TRBV2 and TRBJ1-6, reads EPEVTQTPSHQVTQMGQEVILRCVPISNHLYFYWYRQILGQKVEFLVSFYNNEISEKSEIFDDQFSVERPDGSNFTLKIRSTKLEDSAMYFCASSARETGLFNSPLHFGNGTRLTVT.

The chain carries TRBV29-1 and TRBJ2-6, with a weak D call TRBD1 (6 bases). Germline lookup yields CDR1 SQVTM and CDR2 ANQGSEA. The CDR3 has 16 amino acids. Between the trimmed V and J ends, which lost 4 bases and 2 bases, there was a span of 15 bases. The CDR3 region has the DNA TGCAGCGTTGGAGGGGCAGGGGCACCTGGGGCCAACGTCCTGACTTTC. It codes for CSVGGAGAPGANVLTF.

Concerning this clonotype itself: It may be a read error: a sequence one base away is much more abundant. This chain joins TRBV29-1 and TRBJ1-2; 7 bases map to TRBD1. V was clipped by 8 bases and J by 4 bases; unmatched bases: 4. This CDR3 spans 11 amino acids. The germline V gene encodes CDR1 SQVTM and CDR2 ANQGSEA. CDR3 nucleotides: TGCAGCCCAGACAGGGTCTATGGCTACACCTTC. Amino acids: CSPDRVYGYTF.

The CDR3, as DNA: TGTGCCAGCAGAGCCGAGATGTTTCAGCCCCAGCATTTT. This sequence encodes CASRAEMFQPQHF. The chain links TRBV12-3 or TRBV12-4 to TRBJ1-5; D is unresolved. Deletions cut 6 bases from V and 6 bases from J, with 12 bases between. The CDR3 covers 13 residues.

This clonotype was seen at least ten times. The gene calls are TRBV19 and TRBJ2-7, with D possibly being TRBD1 or TRBD2 (5 bases each). V was trimmed by 6 bases and J by 1 base, leaving 13 bases between them. The CDR3 is 14 residues long. CDR1 and CDR2 from the germline V gene are LNHDA and SQIVND (reference sequence). CDR3 DNA sequence: TGTGCCAGTAGGTTAGCAGAGGGGTCCTACGAGCAGTACTTC. This gives the protein CASRLAEGSYEQYF.

Comment on this clonotype: The junction departs from the called germline gene at one end, perhaps through a read error. The chain employs TRBV7-2 and TRBJ1-5; 11 bases agree with TRBD1. The CDR3 loop spans 19 amino acids. Germline V lookup: CDR1 SGHTA, CDR2 FQGNSA. As DNA, the CDR3 is TGTGCCAGCAGTTTAGCCCCGGGACAGGGGGGCGCCACACGTCAGCCCCAGCATTTT. Encoded protein: CASSLAPGQGGATRQPQHF.

In regard to this clonotype: This may stem from a read error, because a much larger clone lies one nucleotide away. V gene TRBV19 combines with J gene TRBJ1-1; 8 bases are shared with TRBD1. The V gene's germline CDR1 is LNHDA and CDR2 SQIVND (reference sequence). The CDR3 runs to 13 residues. The CDR3 is CASGMGTGTEAFF. CDR3 nucleotides: TGTGCCAGTGGTATGGGGACAGGAACTGAAGCTTTCTTT.

This clonotype was counted only a few times. The V and J genes are TRBV15 and TRBJ1-2; maybe TRBD1 (5 bases). The V and J ends lost 3 bases and 6 bases respectively, with 17 bases between them. This CDR3 comprises 15 residues. Germline CDR1 reads LNHNV; CDR2 reads YYDKDF (reference sequence). The chain's CDR3 is CATSSLMGPTDGYTF. CDR3 DNA sequence: TGTGCCACCAGCAGCTTGATGGGGCCCACAGATGGCTACACCTTC.

The chain links TRBV4-2 to TRBJ2-5; a weak D match, TRBD2 (7 bases). This CDR3 spans 17 amino acids. V was cut by 1 base and J by 0 bases, with 15 bases left in between. CDR1 is LGHNA and CDR2 is YNFKEQ in the germline V gene. The DNA of the CDR3 is TGTGCCAGCAGCCAAGTAGGGGGAGGGACGTACCAAGAGACCCAGTACTTC. This codes for CASSQVGGGTYQETQYF.

This clonotype was detected ten times or more. V usage is TRBV6-4 and J usage is TRBJ1-6, with a tentative D call TRBD1 (5 bases). CDR3 length: 13 residues. Per the germline V gene, CDR1 is MRHNA and CDR2 is SNTAGT. Trimming pared 3 bases from V and 9 bases from J, leaving 9 bases between. The CDR3 nucleotides are TGTGCCAGCAGTGAGGGGGTTAGTTCACCCCTCCACTTT. This gives the protein CASSEGVSSPLHF.